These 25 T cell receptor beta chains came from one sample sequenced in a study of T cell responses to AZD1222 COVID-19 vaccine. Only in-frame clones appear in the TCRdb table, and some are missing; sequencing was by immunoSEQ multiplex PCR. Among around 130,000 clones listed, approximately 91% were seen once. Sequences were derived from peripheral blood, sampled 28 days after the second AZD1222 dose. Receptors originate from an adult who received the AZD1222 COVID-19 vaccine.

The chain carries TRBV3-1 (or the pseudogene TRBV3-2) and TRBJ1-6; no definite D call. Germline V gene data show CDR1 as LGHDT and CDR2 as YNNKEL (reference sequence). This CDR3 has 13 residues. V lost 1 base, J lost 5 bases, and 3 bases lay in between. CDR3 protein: CASSQVDNSPLHF. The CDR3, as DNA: TGTGCCAGCAGCCAAGTCGATAATTCACCCCTCCACTTT.

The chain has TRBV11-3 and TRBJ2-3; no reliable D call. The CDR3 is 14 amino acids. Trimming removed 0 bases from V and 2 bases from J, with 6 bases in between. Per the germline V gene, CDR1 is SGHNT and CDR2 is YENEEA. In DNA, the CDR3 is TGTGCCAGCAGCTTAGAGGCCCACACAGATACGCAGTATTTT. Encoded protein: CASSLEAHTDTQYF.

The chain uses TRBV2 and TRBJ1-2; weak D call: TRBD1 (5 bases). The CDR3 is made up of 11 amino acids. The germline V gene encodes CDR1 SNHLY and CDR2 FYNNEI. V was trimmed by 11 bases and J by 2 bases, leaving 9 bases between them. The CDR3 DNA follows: TGTGCCGGTGGGGGGAACTATGGCTACACCTTC. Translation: CAGGGNYGYTF.

The DNA of the CDR3 is TGTGCCAGCACCAAAGGAGGGGCAGACACTGAAGCTTTCTTT. As protein: CASTKGGADTEAFF. The chain uses TRBV27 and TRBJ1-1; a weak D match, TRBD1 (5 bases). Per germline, CDR1 MNHEY and CDR2 SMNVEV (reference sequence). The CDR3 has 14 amino acids. V gave up 7 bases and J gave up 3 bases, with 15 bases separating them.

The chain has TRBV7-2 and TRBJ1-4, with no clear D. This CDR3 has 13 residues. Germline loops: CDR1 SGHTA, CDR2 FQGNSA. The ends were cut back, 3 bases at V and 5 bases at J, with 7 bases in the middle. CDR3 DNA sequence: TGTGCCAGCAGCTTTCTCGGAAATGAAAAACTGTTTTTT. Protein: CASSFLGNEKLFF.

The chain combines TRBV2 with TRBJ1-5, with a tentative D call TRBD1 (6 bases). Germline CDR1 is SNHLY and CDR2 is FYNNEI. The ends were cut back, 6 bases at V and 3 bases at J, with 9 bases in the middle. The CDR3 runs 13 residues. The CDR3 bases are TGTGCCAGCAGATCAGGGGTCAATCAGCCCCAGCATTTT. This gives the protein CASRSGVNQPQHF. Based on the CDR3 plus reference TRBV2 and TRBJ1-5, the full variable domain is EPEVTQTPSHQVTQMGQEVILRCVPISNHLYFYWYRQILGQKVEFLVSFYNNEISEKSEIFDDQFSVERPDGSNFTLKIRSTKLEDSAMYFCASRSGVNQPQHFGDGTRLSIL.

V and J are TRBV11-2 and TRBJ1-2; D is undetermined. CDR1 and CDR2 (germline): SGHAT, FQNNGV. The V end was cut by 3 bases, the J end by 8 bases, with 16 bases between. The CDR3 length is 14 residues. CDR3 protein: CASSLVGLPGGYTF. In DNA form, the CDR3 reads TGTGCCAGCAGCTTGGTCGGGCTTCCGGGCGGCTACACCTTC. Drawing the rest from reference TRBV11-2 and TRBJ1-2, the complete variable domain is EAGVAQSPRYKIIEKRQSVAFWCNPISGHATLYWYQQILGQGPKLLIQFQNNGVVDDSQLPKDRFSAERLKGVDSTLKIQPAKLEDSAVYLCASSLVGLPGGYTFGSGTRLTVV.

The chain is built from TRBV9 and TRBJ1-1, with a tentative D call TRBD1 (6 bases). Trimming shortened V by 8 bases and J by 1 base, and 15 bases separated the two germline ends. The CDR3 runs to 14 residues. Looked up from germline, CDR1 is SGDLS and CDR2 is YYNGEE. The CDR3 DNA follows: TGTGCCAGTCAGAGGGGGGCGGAGAACACTGAAGCTTTCTTT. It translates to CASQRGAENTEAFF.

Here the CDR3 reads CASNSRGGNHNEQFF. CDR3 nucleotide sequence: TGTGCCAGCAACTCCCGGGGGGGGAATCACAATGAGCAGTTCTTC. V usage is TRBV9 and J usage is TRBJ2-1, with TRBD2 matching over 8 bases. Germline-derived CDR1 and CDR2 are SGDLS and YYNGEE. The CDR3 totals 15 residues. Losses at the gene ends were 6 bases for V and 5 bases for J; bases not matched to a gene: 10.

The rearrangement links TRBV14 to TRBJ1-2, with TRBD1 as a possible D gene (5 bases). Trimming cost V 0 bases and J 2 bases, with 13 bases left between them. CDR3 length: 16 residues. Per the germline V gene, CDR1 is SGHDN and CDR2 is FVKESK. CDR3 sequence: CASSQDPHPGNYGYTF. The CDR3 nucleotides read TGTGCCAGCAGCCAAGATCCGCACCCAGGGAACTATGGCTACACCTTC.

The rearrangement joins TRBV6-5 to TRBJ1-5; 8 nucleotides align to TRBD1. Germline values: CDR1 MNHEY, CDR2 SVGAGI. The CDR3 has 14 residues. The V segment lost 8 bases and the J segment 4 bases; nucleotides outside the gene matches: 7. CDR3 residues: CASERDRRNQPQHF. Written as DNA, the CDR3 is TGTGCCAGCGAGAGGGACAGGCGAAATCAGCCCCAGCATTTT.

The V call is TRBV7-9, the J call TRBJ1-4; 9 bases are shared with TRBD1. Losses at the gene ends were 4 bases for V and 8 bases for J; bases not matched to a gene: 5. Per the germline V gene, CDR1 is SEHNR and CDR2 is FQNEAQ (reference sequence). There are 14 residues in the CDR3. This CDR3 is CASSSQGAREKLFF. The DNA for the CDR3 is TGTGCCAGCAGCTCACAGGGGGCGCGAGAAAAACTGTTTTTT.

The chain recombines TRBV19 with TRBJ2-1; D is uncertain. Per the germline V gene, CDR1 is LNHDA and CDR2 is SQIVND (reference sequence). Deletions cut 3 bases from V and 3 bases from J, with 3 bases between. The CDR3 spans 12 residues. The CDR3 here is CASSMVYNEQFF. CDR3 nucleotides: TGTGCCAGTAGTATGGTCTACAATGAGCAGTTCTTC.

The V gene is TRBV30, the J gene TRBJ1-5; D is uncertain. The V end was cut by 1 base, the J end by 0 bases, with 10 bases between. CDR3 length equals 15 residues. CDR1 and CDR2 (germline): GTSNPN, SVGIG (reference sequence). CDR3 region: CAWSEGSPSNQPQHF. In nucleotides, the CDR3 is TGTGCCTGGAGTGAGGGCAGCCCTAGCAATCAGCCCCAGCATTTT. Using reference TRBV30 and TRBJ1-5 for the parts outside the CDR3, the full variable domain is SQTIHQWPATLVQPVGSPLSLECTVEGTSNPNLYWYRQAAGRGLQLLFYSVGIGQISSEVPQNLSASRPQDRQFILSSKKLLLSDSGFYLCAWSEGSPSNQPQHFGDGTRLSIL.

CDR3 region: CASSPGGTGVNTEAFF. The CDR3, as DNA: TGTGCCAGCAGCCCAGGCGGGACAGGAGTCAACACTGAAGCTTTCTTT. This chain connects TRBV7-3 to TRBJ1-1, with 8 bases aligning to TRBD1. Unmatched junction bases numbered 10, after V lost 5 bases and J lost 2 bases. CDR3 length: 16 residues. Germline CDR1 SGHTA, CDR2 FQGTGA.

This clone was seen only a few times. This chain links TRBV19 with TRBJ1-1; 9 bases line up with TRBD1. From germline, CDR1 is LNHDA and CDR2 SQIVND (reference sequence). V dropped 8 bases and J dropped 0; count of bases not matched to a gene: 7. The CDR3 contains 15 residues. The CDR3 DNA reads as TGTGCCAGTTCCGGACAGGGGACGTTGAACACTGAAGCTTTCTTT. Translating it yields CASSGQGTLNTEAFF.

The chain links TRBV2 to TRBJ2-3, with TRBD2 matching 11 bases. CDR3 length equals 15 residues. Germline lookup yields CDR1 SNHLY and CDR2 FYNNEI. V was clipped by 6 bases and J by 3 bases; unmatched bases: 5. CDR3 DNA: TGTGCCAGCAGGACGGGACTAGCGGCGACAGATACGCAGTATTTT. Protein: CASRTGLAATDTQYF.

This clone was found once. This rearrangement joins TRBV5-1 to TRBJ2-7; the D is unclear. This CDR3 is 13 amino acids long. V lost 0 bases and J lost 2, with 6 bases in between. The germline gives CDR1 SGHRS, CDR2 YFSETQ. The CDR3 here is CASSLDQPYEQYF. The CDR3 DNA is TGCGCCAGCAGCTTGGATCAGCCCTACGAGCAGTACTTC.

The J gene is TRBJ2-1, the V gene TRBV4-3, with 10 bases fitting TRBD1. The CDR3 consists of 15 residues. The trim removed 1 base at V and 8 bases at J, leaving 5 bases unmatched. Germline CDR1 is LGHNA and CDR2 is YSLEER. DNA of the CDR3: TGCGCCAGCAGCCAAGTCCCGGGACAGGGGTATGAGCAGTTCTTC. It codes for CASSQVPGQGYEQFF.

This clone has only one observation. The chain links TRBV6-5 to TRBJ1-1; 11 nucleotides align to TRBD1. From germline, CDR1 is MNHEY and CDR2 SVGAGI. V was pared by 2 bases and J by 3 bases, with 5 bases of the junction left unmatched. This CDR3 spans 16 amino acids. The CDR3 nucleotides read TGTGCCAGCAGTTACCGGGACAGGGGGTACTACACTGAAGCTTTCTTT. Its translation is CASSYRDRGYYTEAFF.

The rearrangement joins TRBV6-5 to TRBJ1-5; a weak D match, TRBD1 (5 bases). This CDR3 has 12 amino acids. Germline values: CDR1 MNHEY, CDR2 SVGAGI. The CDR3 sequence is CGTGQGGQPQHF. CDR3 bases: TGTGGGACGGGCCAGGGCGGTCAGCCCCAGCATTTT.

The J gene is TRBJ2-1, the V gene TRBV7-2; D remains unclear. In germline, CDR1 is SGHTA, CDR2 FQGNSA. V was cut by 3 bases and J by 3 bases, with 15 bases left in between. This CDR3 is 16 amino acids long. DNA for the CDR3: TGTGCCAGCAGCTTTCAATCAGGTACACTCTACAATGAGCAGTTCTTC. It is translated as CASSFQSGTLYNEQFF.

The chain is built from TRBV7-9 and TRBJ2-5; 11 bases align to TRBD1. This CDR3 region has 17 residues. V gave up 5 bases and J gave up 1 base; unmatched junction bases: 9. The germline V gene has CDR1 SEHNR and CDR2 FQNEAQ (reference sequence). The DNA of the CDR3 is TGTGCCAGCAGCGGATCGGGACAGGGGGACCTCCAAGAGACCCAGTACTTC. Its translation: CASSGSGQGDLQETQYF. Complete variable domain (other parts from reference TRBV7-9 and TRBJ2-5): DTGVSQNPRHKITKRGQNVTFRCDPISEHNRLYWYRQTLGQGPEFLTYFQNEAQLEKSRLLSDRFSAERPKGSFSTLEIQRTEQGDSAMYLCASSGSGQGDLQETQYFGPGTRLLVL.

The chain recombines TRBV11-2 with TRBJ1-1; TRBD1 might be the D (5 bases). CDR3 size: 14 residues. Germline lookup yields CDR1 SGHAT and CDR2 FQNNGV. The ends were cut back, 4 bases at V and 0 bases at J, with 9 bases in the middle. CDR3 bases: TGTGCCAGCAGCTGGGGACTATTGAACACTGAAGCTTTCTTT. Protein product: CASSWGLLNTEAFF.

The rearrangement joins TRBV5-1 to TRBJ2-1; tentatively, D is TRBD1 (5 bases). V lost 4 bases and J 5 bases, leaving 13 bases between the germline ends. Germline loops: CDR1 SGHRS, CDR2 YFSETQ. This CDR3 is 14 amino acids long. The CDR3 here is CASSVYRRNNEQFF. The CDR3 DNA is TGCGCCAGCAGCGTCTACAGGCGAAACAATGAGCAGTTCTTC.